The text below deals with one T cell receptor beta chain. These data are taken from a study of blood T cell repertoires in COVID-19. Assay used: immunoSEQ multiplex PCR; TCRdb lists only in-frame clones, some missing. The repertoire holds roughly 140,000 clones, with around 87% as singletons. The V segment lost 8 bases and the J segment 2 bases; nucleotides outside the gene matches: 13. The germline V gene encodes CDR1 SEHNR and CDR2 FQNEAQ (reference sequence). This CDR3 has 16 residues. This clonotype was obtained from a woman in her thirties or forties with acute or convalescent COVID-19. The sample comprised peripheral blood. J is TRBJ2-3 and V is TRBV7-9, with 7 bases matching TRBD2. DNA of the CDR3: TGTGCCAGCTTACCGGGGGGAACCTTCTACACAGATACGCAGTATTTT. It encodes CASLPGGTFYTDTQYF.